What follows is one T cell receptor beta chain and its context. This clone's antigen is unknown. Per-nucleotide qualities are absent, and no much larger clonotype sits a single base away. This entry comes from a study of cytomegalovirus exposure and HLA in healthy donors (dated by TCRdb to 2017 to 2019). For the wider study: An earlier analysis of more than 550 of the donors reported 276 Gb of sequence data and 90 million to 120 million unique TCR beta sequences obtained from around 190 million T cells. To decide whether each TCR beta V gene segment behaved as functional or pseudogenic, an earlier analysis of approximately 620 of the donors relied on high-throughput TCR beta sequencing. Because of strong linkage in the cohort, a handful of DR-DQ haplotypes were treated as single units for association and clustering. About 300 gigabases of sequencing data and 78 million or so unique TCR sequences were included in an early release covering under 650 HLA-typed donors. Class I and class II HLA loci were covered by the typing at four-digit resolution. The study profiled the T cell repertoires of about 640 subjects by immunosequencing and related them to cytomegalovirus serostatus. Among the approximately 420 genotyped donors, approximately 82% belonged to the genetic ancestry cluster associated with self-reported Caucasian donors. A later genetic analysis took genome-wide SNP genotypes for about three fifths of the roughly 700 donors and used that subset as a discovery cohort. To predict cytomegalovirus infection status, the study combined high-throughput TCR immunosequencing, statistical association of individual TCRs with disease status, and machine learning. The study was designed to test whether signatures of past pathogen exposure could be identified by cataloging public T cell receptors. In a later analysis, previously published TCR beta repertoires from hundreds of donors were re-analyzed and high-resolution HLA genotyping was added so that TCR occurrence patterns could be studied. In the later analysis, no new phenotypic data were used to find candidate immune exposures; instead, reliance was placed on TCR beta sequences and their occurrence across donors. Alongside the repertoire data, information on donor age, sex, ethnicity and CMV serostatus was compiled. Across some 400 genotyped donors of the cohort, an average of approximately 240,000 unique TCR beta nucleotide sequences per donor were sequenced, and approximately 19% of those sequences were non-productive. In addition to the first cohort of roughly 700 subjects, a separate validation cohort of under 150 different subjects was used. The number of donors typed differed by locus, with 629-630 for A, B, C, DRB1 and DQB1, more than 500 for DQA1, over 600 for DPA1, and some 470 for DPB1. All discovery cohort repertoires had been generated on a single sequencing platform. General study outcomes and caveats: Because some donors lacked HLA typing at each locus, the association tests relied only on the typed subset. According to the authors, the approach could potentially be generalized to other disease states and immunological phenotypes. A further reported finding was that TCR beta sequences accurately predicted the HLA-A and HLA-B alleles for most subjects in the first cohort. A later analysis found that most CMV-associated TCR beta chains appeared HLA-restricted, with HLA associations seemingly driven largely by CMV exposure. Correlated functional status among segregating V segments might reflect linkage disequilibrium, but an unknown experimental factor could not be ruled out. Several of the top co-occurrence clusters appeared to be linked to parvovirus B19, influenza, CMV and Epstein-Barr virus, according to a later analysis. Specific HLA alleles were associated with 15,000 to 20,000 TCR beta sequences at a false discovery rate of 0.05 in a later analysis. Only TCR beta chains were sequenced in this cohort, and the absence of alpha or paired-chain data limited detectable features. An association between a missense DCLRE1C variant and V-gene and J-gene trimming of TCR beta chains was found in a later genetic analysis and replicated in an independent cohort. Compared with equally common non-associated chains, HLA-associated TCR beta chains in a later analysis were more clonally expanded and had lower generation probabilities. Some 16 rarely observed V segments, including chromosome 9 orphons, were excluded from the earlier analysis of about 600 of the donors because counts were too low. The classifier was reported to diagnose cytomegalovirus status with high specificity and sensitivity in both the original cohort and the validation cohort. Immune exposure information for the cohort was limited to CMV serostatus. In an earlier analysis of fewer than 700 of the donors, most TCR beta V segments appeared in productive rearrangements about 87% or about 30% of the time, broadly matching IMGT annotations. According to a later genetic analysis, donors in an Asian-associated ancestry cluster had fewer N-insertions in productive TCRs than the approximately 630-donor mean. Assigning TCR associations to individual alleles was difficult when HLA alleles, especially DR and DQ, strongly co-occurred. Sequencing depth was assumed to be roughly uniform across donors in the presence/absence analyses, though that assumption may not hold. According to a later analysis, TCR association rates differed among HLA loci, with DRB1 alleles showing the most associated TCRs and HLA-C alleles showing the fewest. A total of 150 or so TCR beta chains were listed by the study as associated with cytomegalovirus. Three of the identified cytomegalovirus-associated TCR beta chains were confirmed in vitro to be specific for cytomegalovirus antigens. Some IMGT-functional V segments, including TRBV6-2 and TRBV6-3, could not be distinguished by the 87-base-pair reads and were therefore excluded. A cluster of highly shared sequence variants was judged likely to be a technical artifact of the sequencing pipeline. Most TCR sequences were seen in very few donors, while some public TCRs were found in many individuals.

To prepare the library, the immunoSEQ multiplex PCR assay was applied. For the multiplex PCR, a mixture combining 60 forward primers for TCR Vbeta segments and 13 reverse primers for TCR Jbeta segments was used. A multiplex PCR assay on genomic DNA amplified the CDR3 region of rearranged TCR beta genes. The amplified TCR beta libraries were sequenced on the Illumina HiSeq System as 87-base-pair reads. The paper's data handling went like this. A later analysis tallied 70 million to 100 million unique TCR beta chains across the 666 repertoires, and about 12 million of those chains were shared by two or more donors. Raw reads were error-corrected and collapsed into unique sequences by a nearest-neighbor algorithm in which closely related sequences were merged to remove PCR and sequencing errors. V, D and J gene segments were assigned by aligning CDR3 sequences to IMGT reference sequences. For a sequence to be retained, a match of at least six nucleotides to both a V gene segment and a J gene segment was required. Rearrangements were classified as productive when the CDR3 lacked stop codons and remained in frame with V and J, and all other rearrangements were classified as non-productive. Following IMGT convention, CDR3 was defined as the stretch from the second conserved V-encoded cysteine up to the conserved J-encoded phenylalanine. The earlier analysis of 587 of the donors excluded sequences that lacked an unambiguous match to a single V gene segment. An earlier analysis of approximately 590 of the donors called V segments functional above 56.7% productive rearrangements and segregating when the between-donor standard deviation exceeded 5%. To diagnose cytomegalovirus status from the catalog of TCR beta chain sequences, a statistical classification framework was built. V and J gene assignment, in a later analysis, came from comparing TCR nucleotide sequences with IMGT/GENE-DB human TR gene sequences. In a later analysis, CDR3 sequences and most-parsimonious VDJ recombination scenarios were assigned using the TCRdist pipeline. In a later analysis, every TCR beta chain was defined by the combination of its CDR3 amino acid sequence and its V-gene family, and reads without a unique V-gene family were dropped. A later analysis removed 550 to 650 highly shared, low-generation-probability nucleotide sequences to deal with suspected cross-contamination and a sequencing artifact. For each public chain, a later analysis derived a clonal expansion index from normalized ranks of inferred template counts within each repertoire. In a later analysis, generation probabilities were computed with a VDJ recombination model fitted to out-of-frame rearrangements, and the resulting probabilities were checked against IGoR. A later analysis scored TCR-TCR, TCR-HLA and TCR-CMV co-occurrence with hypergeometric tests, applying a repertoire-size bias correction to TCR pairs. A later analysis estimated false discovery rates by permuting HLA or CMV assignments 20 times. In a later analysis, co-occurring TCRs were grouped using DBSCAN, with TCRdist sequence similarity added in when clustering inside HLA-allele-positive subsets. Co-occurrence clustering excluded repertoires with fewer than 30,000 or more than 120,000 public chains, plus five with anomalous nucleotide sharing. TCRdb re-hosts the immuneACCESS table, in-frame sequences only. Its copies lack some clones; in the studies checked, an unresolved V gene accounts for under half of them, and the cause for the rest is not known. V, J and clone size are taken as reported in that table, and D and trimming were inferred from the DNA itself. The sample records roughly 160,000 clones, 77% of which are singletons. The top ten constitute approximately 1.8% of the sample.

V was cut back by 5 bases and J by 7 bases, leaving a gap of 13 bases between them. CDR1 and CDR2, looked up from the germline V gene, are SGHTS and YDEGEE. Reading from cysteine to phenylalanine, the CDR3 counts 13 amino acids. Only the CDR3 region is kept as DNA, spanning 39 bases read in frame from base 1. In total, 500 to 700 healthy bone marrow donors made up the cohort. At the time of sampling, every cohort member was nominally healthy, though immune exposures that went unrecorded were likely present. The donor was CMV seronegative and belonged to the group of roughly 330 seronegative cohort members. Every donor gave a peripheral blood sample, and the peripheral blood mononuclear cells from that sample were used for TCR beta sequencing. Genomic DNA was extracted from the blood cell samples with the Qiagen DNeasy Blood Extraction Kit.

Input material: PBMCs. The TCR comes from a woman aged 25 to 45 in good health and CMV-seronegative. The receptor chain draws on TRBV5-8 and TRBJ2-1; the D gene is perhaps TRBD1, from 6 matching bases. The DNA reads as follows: TGTGCCAGCAGTCATGACGGGACAAATGAGCAGTTCTTC. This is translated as CASSHDGTNEQFF.